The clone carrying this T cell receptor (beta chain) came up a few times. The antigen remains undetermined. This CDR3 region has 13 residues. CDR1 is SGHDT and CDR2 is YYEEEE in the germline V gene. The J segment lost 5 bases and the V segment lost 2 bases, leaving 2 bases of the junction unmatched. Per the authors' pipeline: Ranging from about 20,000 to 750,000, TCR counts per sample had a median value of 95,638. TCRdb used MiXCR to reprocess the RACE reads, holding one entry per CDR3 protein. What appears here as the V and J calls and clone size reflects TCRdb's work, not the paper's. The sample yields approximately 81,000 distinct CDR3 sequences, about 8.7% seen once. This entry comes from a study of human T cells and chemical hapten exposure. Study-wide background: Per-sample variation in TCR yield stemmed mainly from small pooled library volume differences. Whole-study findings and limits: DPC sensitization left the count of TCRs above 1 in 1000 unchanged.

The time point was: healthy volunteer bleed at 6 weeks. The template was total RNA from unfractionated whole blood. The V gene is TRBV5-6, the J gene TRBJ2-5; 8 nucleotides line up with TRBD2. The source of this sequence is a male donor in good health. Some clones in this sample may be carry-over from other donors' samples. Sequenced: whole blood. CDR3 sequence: CASSFSGDETQYF. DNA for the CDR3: TGTGCCAGCAGCTTTAGCGGGGACGAGACCCAGTACTTC.